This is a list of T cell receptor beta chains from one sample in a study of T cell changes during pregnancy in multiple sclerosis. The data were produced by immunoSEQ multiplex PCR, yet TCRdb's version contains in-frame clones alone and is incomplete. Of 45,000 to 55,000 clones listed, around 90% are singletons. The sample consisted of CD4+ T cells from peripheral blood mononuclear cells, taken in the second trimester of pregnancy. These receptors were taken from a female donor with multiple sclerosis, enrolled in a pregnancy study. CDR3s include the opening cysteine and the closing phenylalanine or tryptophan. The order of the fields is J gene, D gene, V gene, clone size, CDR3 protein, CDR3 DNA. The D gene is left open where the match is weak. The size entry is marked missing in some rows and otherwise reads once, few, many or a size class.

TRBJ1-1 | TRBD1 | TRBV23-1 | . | CASAPGQLNTEAFF | TGCGCCAGCGCCCCGGGACAGCTGAACACTGAAGCTTTCTTT
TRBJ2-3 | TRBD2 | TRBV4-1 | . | CASSKAGTDTQYF | TGCGCCAGCAGTAAAGCGGGAACAGATACGCAGTATTTT
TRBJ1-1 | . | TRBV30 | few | CAWRSGGLVATEAFF | TGTGCCTGGAGAAGCGGGGGTCTAGTGGCCACTGAAGCTTTCTTT
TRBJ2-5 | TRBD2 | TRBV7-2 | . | CASSSSGRHQETQYF | TGTGCCAGCAGCTCGAGCGGGAGACACCAAGAGACCCAGTACTTC
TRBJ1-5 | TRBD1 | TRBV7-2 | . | CASSLRGRGQPQHF | TGTGCCAGCAGCTTGAGGGGGCGAGGTCAGCCCCAGCATTTT
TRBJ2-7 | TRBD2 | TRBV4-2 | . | CASSQDGAGADEQYF | TGTGCCAGCAGCCAAGATGGGGCGGGAGCGGACGAGCAGTACTTC
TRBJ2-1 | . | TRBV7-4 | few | CASSSRSAGRGDEQFF | TGTGCCAGCAGCTCCCGGTCGGCAGGCAGGGGGGATGAGCAGTTCTTC
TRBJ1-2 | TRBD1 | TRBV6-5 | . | CASSTGTVYGYTF | TGTGCCAGCAGCACCGGGACAGTCTATGGCTACACCTTC
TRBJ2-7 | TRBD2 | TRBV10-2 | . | CASTPSGRAYEQYF | TGCGCCAGTACACCTAGCGGGAGGGCCTACGAGCAGTACTTC
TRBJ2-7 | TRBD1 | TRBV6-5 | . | CASSRKGQYYEQYF | TGTGCCAGCAGCAGAAAGGGACAGTACTACGAGCAGTACTTC
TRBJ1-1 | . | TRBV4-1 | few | CASSHRDKSPEAFF | TGCGCCAGCAGCCACCGGGACAAAAGCCCTGAAGCTTTCTTT
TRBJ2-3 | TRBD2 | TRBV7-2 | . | CASSATGTSGRGTDTQYF | TGTGCCAGCAGCGCAACCGGGACTAGCGGGAGGGGCACAGATACGCAGTATTTT
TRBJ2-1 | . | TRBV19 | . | CASSPPRKSVSSYNEQFF | TGTGCCAGTAGTCCCCCCCGGAAGAGCGTTAGCTCCTACAATGAGCAGTTCTTC
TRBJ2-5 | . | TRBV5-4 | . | CASSPDFQETQYF | TGTGCCAGCAGCCCGGACTTCCAAGAGACCCAGTACTTC
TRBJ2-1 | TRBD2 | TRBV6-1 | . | CASSESLAGGNEQFF | TGTGCCAGCAGTGAAAGCCTAGCGGGAGGTAATGAGCAGTTCTTC
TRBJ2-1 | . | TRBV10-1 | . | CASSESGFGGSNEQFF | TGCGCCAGCAGTGAGTCTGGGTTCGGGGGTAGCAATGAGCAGTTCTTC
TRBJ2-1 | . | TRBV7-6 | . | CASSHPSRRNEQFF | TGTGCCAGCAGCCACCCTAGCCGGCGGAATGAGCAGTTCTTC
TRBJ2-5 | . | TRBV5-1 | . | CASSLGLQETQYF | TGCGCCAGCAGCCTCGGACTGCAGGAGACCCAGTACTTC
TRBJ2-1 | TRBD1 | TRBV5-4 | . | CASSLDRGIYNEQFF | TGTGCCAGCAGCTTGGACAGGGGAATCTACAATGAGCAGTTCTTC
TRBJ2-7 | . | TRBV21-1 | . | CASSKEGTSGRAKQYF | TGTGCCAGCAGCAAAGAAGGGACTAGCGGGAGGGCAAAGCAGTACTTC
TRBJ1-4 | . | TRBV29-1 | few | CSVLTREKLFF | TGCAGCGTTTTAACGAGGGAAAAACTGTTTTTT
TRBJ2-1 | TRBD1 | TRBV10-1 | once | CASSESWATGSDEQFF | TGCGCCAGCAGTGAGTCTTGGGCGACAGGGAGTGATGAGCAGTTCTTC
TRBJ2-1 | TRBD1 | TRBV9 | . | CASSVDRGNEQFF | TGTGCCAGCAGCGTCGACAGGGGTAATGAGCAGTTCTTC
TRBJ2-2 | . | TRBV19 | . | CASSITVVGTGELFF | TGTGCCAGTAGTATCACTGTTGTCGGGACCGGGGAGCTGTTTTTT
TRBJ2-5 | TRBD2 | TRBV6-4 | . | CASSLTYSRGETQYF | TGTGCCAGCAGCCTAACCTATTCGCGGGGGGAGACCCAGTACTTC
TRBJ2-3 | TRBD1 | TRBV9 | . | CASSAEGTASTDTQYF | TGTGCCAGCAGCGCCGAGGGGACAGCTAGCACAGATACGCAGTATTTT
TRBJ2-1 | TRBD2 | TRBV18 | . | CASSPPSGGWDEQFF | TGTGCCAGCTCACCACCGTCGGGGGGTTGGGATGAGCAGTTCTTC
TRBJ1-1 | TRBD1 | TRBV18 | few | CASSPDRAEAFF | TGTGCCAGCTCACCGGACAGGGCTGAAGCTTTCTTT
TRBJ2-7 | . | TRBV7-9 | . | CASSPPDLKSSYEQYF | TGTGCCAGCAGCCCGCCGGACTTAAAGAGCTCCTACGAGCAGTACTTC
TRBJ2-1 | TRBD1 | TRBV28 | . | CASRLRDRVIGEQFF | TGTGCCAGCAGACTCCGGGACAGGGTGATCGGTGAGCAGTTCTTC
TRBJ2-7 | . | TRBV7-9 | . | CASSLAGGGKPEQYF | TGTGCCAGCAGCTTAGCCGGTGGAGGGAAACCCGAGCAGTACTTC
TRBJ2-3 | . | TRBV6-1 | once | CASSAPRAAVSRLDTQYF | TGTGCCAGCAGTGCCCCCCGGGCAGCGGTTAGTCGCTTGGATACGCAGTATTTT
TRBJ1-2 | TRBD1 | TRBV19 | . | CASSRGLDRRYANYGYTF | TGTGCCAGTAGTAGAGGTCTGGACAGGAGATATGCTAACTATGGCTACACCTTC
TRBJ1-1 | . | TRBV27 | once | CATPRCRNTEAFF | TGTGCCACCCCCCGGTGCCGGAACACTGAAGCTTTCTTT
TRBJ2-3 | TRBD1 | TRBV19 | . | CASSSDRSTDTQYF | TGTGCCAGTAGTTCGGACAGGAGCACAGATACGCAGTATTTT
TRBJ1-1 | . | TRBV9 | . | CASSVELTAEAFF | TGTGCCAGCAGCGTAGAGTTGACAGCTGAAGCTTTCTTT
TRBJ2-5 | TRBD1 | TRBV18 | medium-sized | CASSPRDREETQYF | TGTGCCAGCTCACCAAGAGACAGGGAAGAGACCCAGTACTTC
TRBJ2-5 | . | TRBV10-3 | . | CAISGGLGETQYF | TGTGCCATCAGTGGGGGCCTAGGGGAGACCCAGTACTTC
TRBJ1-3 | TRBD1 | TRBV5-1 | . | CASSFGTVGNTIYF | TGCGCCAGCAGCTTCGGGACAGTGGGAAACACCATATATTTT
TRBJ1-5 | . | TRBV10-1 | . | CASSDSRAKNQPQHF | TGCGCCAGCAGTGATAGCAGGGCTAAAAATCAGCCCCAGCATTTT
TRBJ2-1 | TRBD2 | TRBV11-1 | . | CASSPWTSGRYEQFF | TGTGCCAGCAGCCCGTGGACTAGCGGGAGATATGAGCAGTTCTTC
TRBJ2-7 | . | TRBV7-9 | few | CASSYEESSYEQYF | TGTGCCAGCAGCTATGAGGAGAGCTCCTACGAGCAGTACTTC
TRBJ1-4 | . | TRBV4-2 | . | CASSQDDKFATNEKLFF | TGTGCCAGCAGCCAAGACGACAAGTTCGCAACTAATGAAAAACTGTTTTTT
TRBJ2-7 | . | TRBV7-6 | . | CASSFSGSAYEQYF | TGTGCCAGCAGCTTCTCAGGGTCGGCCTACGAGCAGTACTTC
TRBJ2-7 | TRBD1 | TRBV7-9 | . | CASSLTGGEQYF | TGTGCCAGCAGTCTGACAGGGGGCGAGCAGTACTTC
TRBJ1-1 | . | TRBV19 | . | CASSSQYTEAFF | TGTGCCAGTAGTTCTCAGTACACTGAAGCTTTCTTT